Following are 15 T cell receptor beta chains from one sample sequenced in a study of shared clonotypes between healthy human individuals. Using immunoSEQ multiplex PCR, the repertoire was profiled, and TCRdb retains in-frame clones only, with some absent. This repertoire shows under 1,100,000 clones, approximately 76% found once; its top ten account for approximately 1.5%. Specimen: memory CD4+ T cells sorted from blood. Subset specified: CD45RA-negative fraction. The receptors derive from a young man in good health.

The V gene is TRBV28, the J gene TRBJ1-5; 7 bases match TRBD1. The germline V gene encodes CDR1 MDHEN and CDR2 SYDVKM. The CDR3 totals 17 residues. With 3 bases clipped from V and 1 base from J, the junction kept 9 bases outside the gene matches. Here the CDR3 DNA reads TGTGCCAGCAGTTTCGGTAGGAGGGGGCCGAGCAATCAGCCCCAGCATTTT. Translation: CASSFGRRGPSNQPQHF.

There are many counts of this clone. In DNA, the CDR3 is TGCAGCGGAGCGGGGGGGGCGCGCGGGGAGCTGTTTTTT. It codes for CSGAGGARGELFF. V and J are TRBV29-1 and TRBJ2-2; 10 bases line up with TRBD2. CDR3 length: 13 residues. Looked up from germline, CDR1 is SQVTM and CDR2 is ANQGSEA. Trimming cost V 7 bases and J 7 bases; bases outside gene matches: 6.

The chain uses TRBV11-3 and TRBJ2-1, with D perhaps given as TRBD1 or TRBD2 (5 bases each). The CDR3 extends over 13 amino acids. Germline values: CDR1 SGHNT, CDR2 YENEEA. Trimming shortened V by 5 bases and J by 6 bases, and 11 bases separated the two germline ends. The CDR3 region has the DNA TGTGCCAGCAGCGAGGGACCACTCAATGAGCAGTTCTTC. Translating gives CASSEGPLNEQFF.

The V and J genes are TRBV2 and TRBJ2-5; D ambiguous. There are 15 residues in the CDR3. Trimming stripped 0 bases from V and 2 bases from J, with 10 bases between. The germline gives CDR1 SNHLY, CDR2 FYNNEI. The CDR3 region is CASSEAGARQETQYF. The CDR3, as DNA: TGTGCCAGCAGTGAAGCAGGTGCTCGTCAAGAGACCCAGTACTTC.

This clone was counted only a few times. Other nucleotide sequences from this sample produce the same CDR3. The chain links TRBV6-1 to TRBJ2-5; D not resolved. The V and J ends lost 7 bases and 4 bases respectively, with 4 bases between them. CDR3 size: 10 residues. Germline assignment: CDR1 MNHNS and CDR2 SASEGT. For the CDR3, the DNA is TGTGCCAGCAATCGAGAGACCCAGTACTTC. Translating gives CASNRETQYF.

This sequence joins TRBV9 and TRBJ2-2; the D gene is possibly TRBD1 (5 bases). Germline assignment: CDR1 SGDLS and CDR2 YYNGEE. This CDR3 region has 15 residues. The ends were cut back, 1 base at V and 4 bases at J, with 11 bases in the middle. The CDR3 spells CASSVMSGSTGELFF. The CDR3, as DNA: TGTGCCAGCAGCGTAATGTCAGGGTCCACCGGGGAGCTGTTTTTT.

This sequence joins TRBV6-6 and TRBJ1-3, with D uncertain. This CDR3 has 16 residues. V was clipped by 0 bases and J by 0 bases, with 9 bases between them. Germline V CDR1 and CDR2: MNHNY, SVGAGI (reference sequence). The CDR3 region has the DNA TGTGCCAGCAGTTACTCGCAGGAACTCTCTGGAAACACCATATATTTT. Residues: CASSYSQELSGNTIYF.

The V gene is TRBV6-5, the J gene TRBJ1-2; perhaps TRBD1 as D (5 bases). Trimming removed 7 bases from V and 4 bases from J, with 19 bases in between. Germline V gives CDR1 MNHEY, CDR2 SVGAGI. This CDR3 comprises 15 residues. DNA of the CDR3: TGTGCCAGCACCGACCGCGCGGGGGGGGGCTATGGCTACACCTTC. This codes for CASTDRAGGGYGYTF.

V gene TRBV18 combines with J gene TRBJ2-1; 8 bases line up with TRBD2. Looked up from germline, CDR1 is KGHSH and CDR2 is LQKENI. This CDR3 is 12 amino acids long. The V gene end was trimmed by 10 bases and the J gene end by 9 bases; junction bases not matched to a gene: 8. CDR3 sequence reads: CATRGTSVEQFF. In DNA, the CDR3 is TGTGCCACAAGAGGGACTAGTGTTGAGCAGTTCTTC.

In this sample, this clone turned up a few times. The chain recombines TRBV25-1 with TRBJ2-5; weak D call: TRBD1 (5 bases). V lost 4 bases to trimming and J lost 5 bases, with 8 bases between them. The CDR3 has 12 residues. CDR1 is MGHDK and CDR2 is SYGVNS in the germline V gene. The CDR3 DNA follows: TGTGCCAGCAGTGCAGGGATGGAGACCCAGTACTTC. Amino acids: CASSAGMETQYF.

The chain recombines TRBV5-6 with TRBJ2-5, with 10 bases that match TRBD1. The CDR3 has 16 amino acids. The germline gives CDR1 SGHDT, CDR2 YYEEEE. J lost 5 bases, V lost 3 bases, and 10 bases had no gene match. The CDR3 region is CASSSLDRGFGETQYF. DNA for the CDR3: TGTGCCAGCAGCTCGCTGGACAGGGGGTTCGGGGAGACCCAGTACTTC.

V is TRBV2 and J is TRBJ1-1, with TRBD1 as a possible D gene (5 bases). This CDR3 is 15 amino acids long. Germline CDR1 and CDR2: SNHLY and FYNNEI. V gave up 5 bases and J gave up 0 bases, with 13 bases separating them. The CDR3 is CASSHPGTVNTEAFF. As DNA, the CDR3 is TGTGCCAGCAGTCACCCCGGGACGGTGAACACTGAAGCTTTCTTT.

This clone came up a few times. This chain links TRBV19 with TRBJ1-1; D is unclear. V was clipped by 5 bases and J by 0 bases, with 13 bases between them. There are 15 residues in the CDR3. Per the germline V gene, CDR1 is LNHDA and CDR2 is SQIVND (reference sequence). The CDR3 reads CASSERKGLNTEAFF. The CDR3 coding sequence is TGTGCCAGTAGTGAGCGCAAGGGATTGAACACTGAAGCTTTCTTT.

This CDR3 reads CASSLGLHSGTSGTDTQYF. In DNA, the CDR3 is TGCGCCAGCAGCTTGGGGCTCCACTCCGGGACTAGCGGCACAGATACGCAGTATTTT. The chain carries TRBV5-1 and TRBJ2-3; 10 bases fit TRBD2. The CDR3 totals 19 residues. Losses at the gene ends were 0 bases for V and 1 base for J; bases not matched to a gene: 11. Germline CDR1 and CDR2: SGHRS and YFSETQ.

CDR3 amino acids: CASSPDSWYGYTF. As DNA, the CDR3 is TGTGCCAGCAGCCCGGACAGCTGGTATGGCTACACCTTC. V usage is TRBV6-5 and J usage is TRBJ1-2, with TRBD1 as a possible D gene (6 bases). Germline values: CDR1 MNHEY, CDR2 SVGAGI. V was trimmed by 6 bases and J by 5 bases, leaving 13 bases between them. This CDR3 spans 13 amino acids.